A selection of T cell receptor beta chains follows, all from one sample in a study of OX40 agonist ivuxolimab in advanced cancers. Assay: immunoSEQ multiplex PCR; the TCRdb copy retains only in-frame clones and omits some. The table shows about 54,000 clones, with approximately 90% occurring only once. The source material was CD4+ or CD8+ T cells sorted from blood, sampled in a trial of the OX40 agonist ivuxolimab. The receptors were sampled from an adult with an advanced solid tumor such as melanoma, head and neck, liver or kidney cancer. Both conserved end residues are part of each CDR3. Fields, in order: J gene, clone size, V gene, D gene, CDR3 protein, CDR3 DNA. A D gene is named only where the DNA matches it firmly. Clone size is given for some rows only: seen once, a few or many times, or a class if the clone is expanded.

TRBJ2-1 - TRBV28 TRBD2 CASSFGTSGSNEQFF TGTGCCAGCAGTTTCGGGACTAGCGGTTCCAATGAGCAGTTCTTC
TRBJ1-2 - TRBV27 - CASSLRGTLYGYTF TGTGCCAGCAGTTTACGCGGGACTCTTTATGGCTACACCTTC
TRBJ1-2 - TRBV4-3 TRBD1 CASSQATGLGWGYTF TGCGCCAGCAGCCAAGCGACAGGGTTAGGTTGGGGCTACACCTTC
TRBJ2-3 - TRBV19 TRBD1 CASTTGDSSTDTQYF TGTGCCAGTACCACCGGGGACAGCTCCACAGATACGCAGTATTTT
TRBJ2-1 - TRBV19 - CASSTLSGSYNEQFF TGTGCCAGTAGTACCTTGAGCGGCTCCTACAATGAGCAGTTCTTC
TRBJ2-1 - TRBV11-2 - CASSDSSSYNEQFF TGTGCCAGCAGCGATTCCAGCTCCTACAATGAGCAGTTCTTC
TRBJ1-1 - TRBV4-1 - CASSQEGFTEAFF TGCGCCAGCAGCCAAGAGGGATTCACTGAAGCTTTCTTT
TRBJ2-1 - TRBV27 - CASSSPSGFLSYNEQFF TGTGCCAGCAGTTCACCCAGCGGATTCCTTTCCTACAATGAGCAGTTCTTC
TRBJ2-1 - TRBV5-4 TRBD2 CASSLDFRGGSSNEQFF TGTGCCAGCAGCTTGGATTTTCGGGGGGGGTCTAGTAATGAGCAGTTCTTC
TRBJ1-2 - TRBV19 - CASSITLDRNYGYTF TGTGCCAGTAGTATCACCCTGGACAGAAACTATGGCTACACCTTC
TRBJ1-2 - TRBV7-8 - CASSLAPGSNNYGYTF TGTGCCAGCAGCTTAGCGCCAGGGAGTAACAACTATGGCTACACCTTC
TRBJ2-3 - TRBV9 - CASSVVETNTDTQYF TGTGCCAGCAGCGTAGTGGAGACAAACACAGATACGCAGTATTTT
TRBJ2-1 - TRBV27 TRBD2 CASSLAGAYNEQFF TGTGCCAGCAGTTTAGCGGGGGCCTACAATGAGCAGTTCTTC
TRBJ1-1 few TRBV6-6 - CASSSWSNTEAFF TGTGCCAGCAGTTCGTGGTCGAACACTGAAGCTTTCTTT
TRBJ2-3 - TRBV7-8 - CASSLGGADTQYF TGTGCCAGCAGCTTAGGAGGCGCAGATACGCAGTATTTT
TRBJ1-1 - TRBV7-6 - CASSPFRSSGTEAFF TGTGCCAGCAGCCCCTTCCGGTCTTCCGGGACTGAAGCTTTCTTT
TRBJ1-1 - TRBV4-2 - CASSQDRKGRVVEAFF TGTGCCAGCAGCCAAGATAGGAAGGGGCGCGTCGTCGAAGCTTTCTTT
TRBJ2-7 - TRBV7-9 TRBD1 CASSPRDSHGEQYF TGTGCCAGCAGCCCCCGGGACAGTCACGGCGAGCAGTACTTC
TRBJ2-5 - TRBV4-2 TRBD2 CASRQQPSGGNQETQYF TGTGCCAGCAGACAACAACCTAGCGGGGGGAACCAAGAGACCCAGTACTTC
TRBJ2-7 - TRBV9 - CASSLGTEHLYEQYF TGTGCCAGCAGCCTAGGGACTGAACATCTCTACGAGCAGTACTTC
TRBJ2-7 - TRBV7-9 - CASSFDRPSYEQYF TGTGCCAGCAGCTTTGACAGGCCCTCCTACGAGCAGTACTTC
TRBJ2-7 - TRBV5-6 - CASSALTGSYEQYF TGTGCCAGCAGCGCACTGACAGGCTCCTACGAGCAGTACTTC
TRBJ2-1 few TRBV4-3 TRBD2 CASSQDLSGSYNEQFF TGCGCCAGCAGCCAAGATCTCAGCGGGAGTTACAATGAGCAGTTCTTC
TRBJ1-2 - TRBV11-3 - CASSTGRRGGLVCCGYTF TGTGCCAGCAGCACCGGAAGGAGAGGGGGGTTGGTATGCTGTGGCTACACCTTC
TRBJ1-1 - TRBV7-6 - CASSSGLRMNTEAFF TGTGCCAGCAGCTCTGGACTGAGAATGAACACTGAAGCTTTCTTT
TRBJ2-7 - TRBV6-5 - CASSLAETYEQYF TGTGCCAGTTCCTTAGCGGAAACCTACGAGCAGTACTTC
TRBJ2-5 - TRBV4-3 TRBD1 CASSPGQGYETQYF TGCGCCAGCAGCCCGGGACAGGGCTACGAGACCCAGTACTTC
TRBJ1-1 - TRBV19 - CASSISQNTEAFF TGTGCCAGTAGTATAAGCCAGAACACTGAAGCTTTCTTT
TRBJ1-5 - TRBV4-3 - CASSQDRAIPHQPQHF TGCGCCAGCAGCCAAGATCGGGCGATACCGCATCAGCCCCAGCATTTT
TRBJ2-1 - TRBV14 TRBD2 CASSQEMASGAQSSYNEQFF TGTGCCAGCAGCCAAGAAATGGCTAGCGGGGCCCAAAGCTCCTACAATGAGCAGTTCTTC
TRBJ1-2 - TRBV14 TRBD1 CASSQGQGNYGYTF TGTGCCAGCAGCCAGGGACAGGGGAACTATGGCTACACCTTC
TRBJ1-2 - TRBV5-1 - CASSGVGSHGYTF TGCGCCAGCAGCGGCGTCGGCAGCCATGGCTACACCTTC
TRBJ2-1 - TRBV29-1 TRBD1 CSAGRDRGYNEQFF TGCAGTGCGGGGAGGGACAGGGGATACAATGAGCAGTTCTTC
TRBJ2-7 - TRBV15 - CATRSGSSYEQYF TGTGCCACCCGATCCGGAAGCTCCTACGAGCAGTACTTC
TRBJ2-1 - TRBV28 - CASRDAAGTSPYNEQFF TGTGCCAGCAGAGACGCGGCCGGGACTTCACCCTACAATGAGCAGTTCTTC
TRBJ1-5 - TRBV4-1 TRBD1 CASSLGQGALQPQHF TGCGCCAGCAGCCTGGGACAGGGGGCATTGCAGCCCCAGCATTTT
TRBJ2-7 few TRBV6-1 - CASSERGGSSYEQYF TGTGCCAGCAGTGAACGGGGTGGATCCTCCTACGAGCAGTACTTC
TRBJ1-2 - TRBV4-3 - CASSQDPLSSVYGYTF TGCGCCAGCAGCCAAGATCCTCTCTCCAGCGTATATGGCTACACCTTC
TRBJ1-1 once TRBV4-3 - CASSQAGRVKDSEAFF TGCGCCAGCAGCCAAGCGGGGCGGGTAAAGGACTCTGAAGCTTTCTTT
TRBJ1-1 - TRBV15 - CATSRDKGSKAFF TGTGCCACCAGCAGAGATAAAGGTTCGAAGGCTTTCTTT
TRBJ2-7 - TRBV6-1 - CASKLFPSYEQYF TGTGCCAGCAAGTTGTTCCCTTCCTACGAGCAGTACTTC
TRBJ2-7 - TRBV14 - CASSQDPLTYEQYF TGTGCCAGCAGCCAAGATCCGTTAACCTACGAGCAGTACTTC
TRBJ2-1 - TRBV19 - CASSIDLAYNEQFF TGTGCCAGTAGTATAGATCTTGCCTACAATGAGCAGTTCTTC
TRBJ2-5 - TRBV6-5 TRBD2 CASRLAGAVTQYF TGTGCCAGCAGGTTAGCGGGAGCGGTGACCCAGTACTTC
TRBJ2-5 - TRBV28 - CASSLFRLTDQETQYF TGTGCCAGCAGTTTATTCAGATTGACAGACCAAGAGACCCAGTACTTC
TRBJ1-3 - TRBV30 - CAWSVPDRPRDTIYF TGTGCCTGGAGTGTACCCGACAGGCCCCGGGACACCATATATTTT
TRBJ1-1 - TRBV7-9 - CASRPQGWTEAFF TGTGCCAGCAGGCCCCAGGGATGGACTGAAGCTTTCTTT
TRBJ1-3 - TRBV7-3 - CASSLGFSGNTIYF TGTGCCAGCAGCTTGGGGTTCTCTGGAAACACCATATATTTT
TRBJ2-1 once TRBV19 - CASKETDIANEQFF TGTGCCAGTAAAGAGACGGACATAGCCAATGAGCAGTTCTTC
TRBJ2-7 - TRBV13 TRBD2 CASSLVVGGRVGSYEQYF TGTGCCAGCAGCTTAGTCGTTGGCGGGAGGGTTGGTTCCTACGAGCAGTACTTC
TRBJ1-1 - TRBV5-1 TRBD1 CASSLGERGQIMNTEAFF TGCGCCAGCAGCTTGGGAGAAAGGGGACAGATCATGAACACTGAAGCTTTCTTT
TRBJ1-5 few TRBV27 - CASSPARDVNQPQHF TGTGCCAGCAGCCCCGCTAGGGACGTCAATCAGCCCCAGCATTTT
TRBJ2-1 - TRBV13 - CASSSTRNEQFF TGTGCCAGCAGCTCGACACGGAATGAGCAGTTCTTC
TRBJ2-7 - TRBV5-6 - CASSFGQRDEQYF TGTGCCAGCAGCTTTGGACAGAGAGACGAGCAGTACTTC
TRBJ2-7 - TRBV4-3 - CASSQYRNSYEQYF TGCGCCAGCAGCCAATACAGAAACTCCTACGAGCAGTACTTC
TRBJ1-1 - TRBV7-9 - CASSRQDHTEAFF TGTGCCAGCAGCCGACAGGACCACACTGAAGCTTTCTTT
TRBJ2-1 - TRBV29-1 - CSVERRSSYNEQFF TGCAGCGTTGAAAGGCGAAGCTCCTACAATGAGCAGTTCTTC
TRBJ1-1 - TRBV5-4 - CASSLWGITEAFF TGTGCCAGCAGCTTGTGGGGTATCACTGAAGCTTTCTTT
TRBJ1-1 - TRBV7-9 TRBD1 CASSQGVGRRTEAFF TGTGCCAGCAGCCAGGGGGTCGGGAGGCGCACTGAAGCTTTCTTT